What follows are 25 T cell receptor beta chains derived from one specimen sequenced in a study of shared clonotypes between healthy human individuals. Clones were read by immunoSEQ multiplex PCR, and TCRdb kept only the in-frame ones, dropping some. Among approximately 2.1 million clones listed, approximately 95% were seen once. Sequenced material: naive CD4+ T cells from PBMCs. Regarding subset: CD45RA+ positively selected. The receptors come from a man younger than 35 in good health. Some clones in this sample may be carry-over from other donors' samples.

The chain combines TRBV6-1 with TRBJ1-5; 11 nucleotides agree with TRBD1. With V trimmed by 3 bases and J by 0 bases, 10 bases remained unmatched. Germline-derived CDR1 and CDR2 are MNHNS and SASEGT. CDR3 length equals 19 residues. CDR3 in amino acids: CASSEVWDRGSYSNQPQHF. CDR3 DNA: TGTGCCAGCAGTGAGGTTTGGGACAGGGGGTCTTATAGCAATCAGCCCCAGCATTTT.

Comments on this clone: This sample also contains other DNA sequences that code for the same CDR3. The chain employs TRBV18 and TRBJ1-1, with 7 positions matching TRBD1. Per germline, CDR1 KGHSH and CDR2 LQKENI. CDR3 length: 14 amino acids. Unmatched junction bases numbered 4, after V lost 6 bases and J lost 0 bases. This CDR3 reads CASSWDRLNTEAFF. The CDR3 DNA sequence: TGTGCCAGCTCGTGGGACAGACTGAACACTGAAGCTTTCTTT.

The chain links TRBV29-1 to TRBJ2-4, with 11 bases fitting TRBD1. The V and J ends lost 2 bases and 3 bases, in that order; junction bases with no gene match: 3. CDR1 is SQVTM, CDR2 ANQGSEA, per germline. CDR3 length equals 15 residues. CDR3 coding DNA: TGCAGCGTTGAACCGGGGACAGGGGGCAAAAACATTCAGTACTTC. It codes for CSVEPGTGGKNIQYF.

J is TRBJ1-4 and V is TRBV6-5; D call uncertain. V was clipped by 6 bases and J by 8 bases, with 19 bases between them. Germline values: CDR1 MNHEY, CDR2 SVGAGI. CDR3 length: 15 residues. The CDR3 nucleotides read TGTGCCAGCAGCCGTGGGAGAGGTCAATGGGAAAAACTGTTTTTT. This sequence encodes CASSRGRGQWEKLFF.

The V gene is TRBV10-3, the J gene TRBJ2-7, with D perhaps TRBD2 (6 bases). This CDR3 is built from 13 residues. From germline, CDR1 is ENHRY and CDR2 SYGVKD. CDR3: CAKPRGSSYEQYF. The DNA for the CDR3 is TGTGCAAAACCCCGGGGGAGCTCCTACGAGCAGTACTTC.

The chain joins TRBV19 to TRBJ2-1; TRBD2 matches at 10 bases. CDR1 is LNHDA, CDR2 SQIVND, per germline (reference sequence). After removal of 5 bases from V and 8 bases from J, the junction contained 12 bases not matched to a gene. The CDR3 totals 16 residues. CDR3 in DNA: TGTGCCAGTAGTCCCGACCCCAGCGGGAGGGGCTATGAGCAGTTCTTC. Protein sequence: CASSPDPSGRGYEQFF. The variable domain in full, completed from reference TRBV19 and TRBJ2-1, reads DGGITQSPKYLFRKEGQNVTLSCEQNLNHDAMYWYRQDPGQGLRLIYYSQIVNDFQKGDIAEGYSVSREKKESFPLTVTSAQKNPTAFYLCASSPDPSGRGYEQFFGPGTRLTVL.

The rearrangement uses TRBV29-1 and TRBJ2-1, with 8 bases fitting TRBD2. This CDR3 has 11 amino acids. The V and J ends lost 7 bases and 10 bases, in that order; junction bases with no gene match: 6. Germline CDR1 reads SQVTM; CDR2 reads ANQGSEA. The chain's CDR3 is CSAEREREQFF. For the CDR3, the DNA is TGCAGCGCCGAGCGGGAGCGGGAGCAGTTCTTC.

V gene TRBV7-2 combines with J gene TRBJ2-7; D possibly uses TRBD1 or TRBD2 (5 bases each). V gave up 1 base and J gave up 1 base, with 14 bases separating them. This CDR3 is 16 amino acids long. Germline assignment: CDR1 SGHTA and CDR2 FQGNSA. The CDR3 is CASSLVVTEGSYEQYF. The CDR3 region has the DNA TGTGCCAGCAGCTTAGTTGTGACAGAGGGTTCCTACGAGCAGTACTTC. Looking up the rest from reference TRBV7-2 and TRBJ2-7 gives the full variable domain: GAGVSQSPSNKVTEKGKDVELRCDPISGHTALYWYRQSLGQGLEFLIYFQGNSAPDKSGLPSDRFSAERTGGSVSTLTIQRTQQEDSAVYLCASSLVVTEGSYEQYFGPGTRLTVT.

V is TRBV7-2 and J is TRBJ2-1, with TRBD2 matching over 10 bases. This CDR3 has 15 amino acids. V lost 1 base, J lost 9 bases, and 6 bases stayed unmatched. Germline V lookup: CDR1 SGHTA, CDR2 FQGNSA. CDR3 sequence reads: CASSLGASGSLEQFF. Written as DNA, the CDR3 is TGTGCCAGCAGCTTAGGGGCTAGCGGGAGCCTTGAGCAGTTCTTC.

The chain recombines TRBV2 with TRBJ2-6; maybe TRBD2 (5 bases). Germline lookup yields CDR1 SNHLY and CDR2 FYNNEI. The V end lost 6 bases, the J end lost 2 bases, and 11 bases lay between the germline ends. The CDR3 runs 15 residues. The CDR3 sequence: CASSLGGAGANVLTF. The CDR3 DNA follows: TGTGCCAGCAGCCTTGGAGGAGCTGGGGCCAACGTCCTGACTTTC.

The rearrangement links TRBV5-4 to TRBJ2-1, with 8 bases aligning to TRBD2. CDR1 and CDR2 from the germline V gene are SGHNT and YYREEE (reference sequence). The CDR3 runs to 15 residues. Trimming removed 2 bases from V and 9 bases from J; junction bases left unmatched: 10. The CDR3 sequence: CASSFRAGDRGEQFF. DNA of the CDR3: TGTGCCAGCAGCTTCAGAGCGGGAGACCGGGGTGAGCAGTTCTTC. Using reference TRBV5-4 and TRBJ2-1 for the parts outside the CDR3, the full variable domain is ETGVTQSPTHLIKTRGQQVTLRCSSQSGHNTVSWYQQALGQGPQFIFQYYREEENGRGNFPPRFSGLQFPNYSSELNVNALELDDSALYLCASSFRAGDRGEQFFGPGTRLTVL.

This chain uses TRBV30 with TRBJ2-7; 7 bases fit TRBD1. V was clipped by 0 bases and J by 3 bases; unmatched bases: 8. Germline CDR1 and CDR2: GTSNPN and SVGIG (reference sequence). The CDR3 totals 15 residues. CDR3 in DNA: TGTGCCTGGAGTGTATTAAAGACAGGGAGCTACGAGCAGTACTTC. Its protein product is CAWSVLKTGSYEQYF.

The V and J genes are TRBV27 and TRBJ2-7; no clear D. V was trimmed by 5 bases and J by 0 bases, leaving 11 bases between them. Germline V CDR1 and CDR2: MNHEY, SMNVEV (reference sequence). This CDR3 spans 14 amino acids. CDR3 coding DNA: TGTGCCAGCAGTCCTAGAATTTCCTCCTACGAGCAGTACTTC. Translating it yields CASSPRISSYEQYF.

This clone was counted a single time. The CDR3 DNA is TGTGCCATCAGTGAGGGGCCGAACTCCTACAATGAGCAGTTCTTC. Protein sequence: CAISEGPNSYNEQFF. The chain uses TRBV10-3 and TRBJ2-1, with unresolved D. The germline V gene encodes CDR1 ENHRY and CDR2 SYGVKD. The CDR3 sequence is 15 residues long. The ends were cut back, 2 bases at V and 0 bases at J, with 8 bases in the middle.

The chain combines TRBV28 with TRBJ2-3; 11 bases map to TRBD2. Trimming cost V 6 bases and J 0 bases; bases outside gene matches: 8. CDR3 length: 17 amino acids. From germline, CDR1 is MDHEN and CDR2 SYDVKM. The CDR3 coding sequence is TGTGCCAGCAGATTCATAGCGGGAGGGTCTAGCACAGATACGCAGTATTTT. Translation gives CASRFIAGGSSTDTQYF.

On this clone itself: The sample holds other DNA sequences that translate to the same CDR3. The chain combines TRBV18 with TRBJ2-1, with 7 bases matching TRBD1. The V segment lost 3 bases and the J segment 6 bases; nucleotides outside the gene matches: 2. There are 13 residues in the CDR3. Germline V gene sequence: CDR1 KGHSH, CDR2 LQKENI. CDR3 in DNA: TGTGCCAGCTCACCGGGACAGATCAATGAGCAGTTCTTC. Translated, it gives CASSPGQINEQFF.

This rearrangement joins TRBV9 to TRBJ2-2, with 10 nucleotides matching TRBD2. Germline lookup yields CDR1 SGDLS and CDR2 YYNGEE. This CDR3 region has 16 residues. After removal of 3 bases from V and 4 bases from J, the junction contained 6 bases not matched to a gene. CDR3 DNA sequence: TGTGCCAGCAGCGGACCTAGCGGGAGAGCCACCGGGGAGCTGTTTTTT. This gives the protein CASSGPSGRATGELFF.

The sample holds one count of this clone. The chain has TRBV18 and TRBJ2-1; no reliable D call. This CDR3 has 17 residues. Looked up from germline, CDR1 is KGHSH and CDR2 is LQKENI. Trimming removed 2 bases at V and 0 bases at J, with 14 bases between. As DNA, the CDR3 is TGTGCCAGCTCACCAATCGCATACTCGAGCTCCTACAATGAGCAGTTCTTC. Its protein is CASSPIAYSSSYNEQFF.

CDR3 in amino acids: CASSASPGRGSSDEQFF. Here the CDR3 DNA reads TGTGCCAGTAGTGCCTCTCCGGGACGCGGGAGTTCGGATGAGCAGTTCTTC. The V and J genes are TRBV19 and TRBJ2-1; the match to TRBD2 covers 7 bases. This CDR3 comprises 17 residues. Trimming at V came to 5 bases and at J to 8 bases, leaving 18 bases not matched to a gene. Germline CDR1 is LNHDA and CDR2 is SQIVND (reference sequence).

The gene calls are TRBV4-3 and TRBJ2-7; D call uncertain. Trimming took 4 bases from V and 2 from J, leaving 18 bases between them. Germline V gene lookup returns CDR1 LGHNA and CDR2 YSLEER. The CDR3 covers 16 residues. This CDR3 reads CASSRSSSVSAYEQYF. CDR3 DNA sequence: TGCGCCAGCAGCCGGTCCTCCTCAGTCTCGGCCTACGAGCAGTACTTC.

On this clone: The same CDR3 also results from other DNA sequences found in this sample. In nucleotides, the CDR3 is TGTGCCAGCAGTTTCCCTGGCACAGATACGCAGTATTTT. Residues: CASSFPGTDTQYF. The chain recombines TRBV28 with TRBJ2-3; D call uncertain. Germline V CDR1 and CDR2: MDHEN, SYDVKM. V was shortened by 3 bases and J by 1 base, with 5 bases between the two germline ends. The CDR3 sequence is 13 residues long.

This clone showed up just a few times. The V and J genes are TRBV30 and TRBJ1-5, with 8 bases identical to TRBD1. The germline CDR1 and CDR2 sequences are GTSNPN and SVGIG (reference sequence). V lost 7 bases, J lost 1 base, and 9 bases stayed unmatched. The CDR3 covers 15 residues. The CDR3 nucleotides are TGTGCCTACGACAGGGGTGGTAAGAGCAATCAGCCCCAGCATTTT. The encoded protein is CAYDRGGKSNQPQHF. Together with reference TRBV30 and TRBJ1-5, the CDR3 gives the full variable domain: SQTIHQWPATLVQPVGSPLSLECTVEGTSNPNLYWYRQAAGRGLQLLFYSVGIGQISSEVPQNLSASRPQDRQFILSSKKLLLSDSGFYLCAYDRGGKSNQPQHFGDGTRLSIL.

The chain links TRBV19 to TRBJ1-3; 7 bases line up with TRBD1. The V gene end was trimmed by 8 bases and the J gene end by 2 bases; junction bases not matched to a gene: 6. The CDR3 sequence is 14 residues long. Per the germline V gene, CDR1 is LNHDA and CDR2 is SQIVND (reference sequence). The CDR3 here is CASADTGAGNTIYF. The CDR3 DNA is TGTGCCAGTGCGGATACAGGGGCTGGAAACACCATATATTTT.

The chain uses TRBV7-3 and TRBJ2-2; TRBD2 matches 8 bases. The germline V gene has CDR1 SGHTA and CDR2 FQGTGA. CDR3 length: 15 amino acids. The V segment lost 2 bases and the J segment 4 bases; nucleotides outside the gene matches: 3. The CDR3 reads CASSLSGGSTGELFF. In DNA, the CDR3 is TGTGCCAGCAGCTTATCGGGAGGGTCCACCGGGGAGCTGTTTTTT.

The sample holds a few counts of this clone. The chain links TRBV4-2 to TRBJ1-2; D ambiguous. This CDR3 region has 14 residues. The germline gives CDR1 LGHNA, CDR2 YNFKEQ. V gave up 0 bases and J gave up 3 bases, with 8 bases separating them. CDR3: CASSQEGRYYGYTF. The CDR3, as DNA: TGTGCCAGCAGCCAAGAAGGCCGCTACTATGGCTACACCTTC.